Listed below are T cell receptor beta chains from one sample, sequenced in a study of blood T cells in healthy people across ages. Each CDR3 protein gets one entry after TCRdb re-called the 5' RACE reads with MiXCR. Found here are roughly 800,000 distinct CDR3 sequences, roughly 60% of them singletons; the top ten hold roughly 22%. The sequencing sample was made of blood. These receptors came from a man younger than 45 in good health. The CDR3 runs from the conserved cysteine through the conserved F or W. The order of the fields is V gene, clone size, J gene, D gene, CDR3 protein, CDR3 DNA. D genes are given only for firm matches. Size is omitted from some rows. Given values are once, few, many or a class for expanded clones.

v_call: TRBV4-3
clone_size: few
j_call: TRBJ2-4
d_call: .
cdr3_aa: CASSQDRQGGNIQYF
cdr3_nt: TGCGCCAGCAGCCAAGATAGGCAGGGTGGGAACATTCAGTACTTC

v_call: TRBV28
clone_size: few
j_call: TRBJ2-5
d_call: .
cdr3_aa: CASSPGLSAETQYF
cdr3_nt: TGTGCCAGCAGTCCGGGACTCTCGGCCGAGACCCAGTACTTC

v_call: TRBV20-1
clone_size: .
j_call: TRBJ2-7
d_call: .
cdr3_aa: CSVGITYEQYF
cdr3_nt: TGCAGTGTGGGCATTACCTACGAGCAGTACTTC

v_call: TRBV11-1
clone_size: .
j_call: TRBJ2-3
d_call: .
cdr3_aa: CASSPTRSTDTQYF
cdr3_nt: TGTGCCAGCAGCCCAACGCGGAGCACAGATACGCAGTATTTT

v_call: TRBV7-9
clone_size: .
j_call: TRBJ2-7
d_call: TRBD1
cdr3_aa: CASSFGDSTYEQYF
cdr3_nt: TGTGCCAGCAGCTTTGGGGACAGCACCTACGAGCAGTACTTC

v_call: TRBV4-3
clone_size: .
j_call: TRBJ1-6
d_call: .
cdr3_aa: CASSQDRGRPHSPLHF
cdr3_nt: TGCGCCAGCAGCCAAGATAGGGGACGGCCACATTCACCCCTCCACTTT

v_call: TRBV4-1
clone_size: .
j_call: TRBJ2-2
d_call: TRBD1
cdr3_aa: CASSQNVGTVTGELFF
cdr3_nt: TGCGCCAGCAGCCAGAACGTCGGGACAGTGACCGGGGAGCTGTTTTTT

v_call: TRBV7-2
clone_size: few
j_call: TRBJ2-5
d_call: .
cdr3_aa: CASNPVQQYF
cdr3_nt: TGTGCCAGCAACCCGGTCCAGCAGTACTTC

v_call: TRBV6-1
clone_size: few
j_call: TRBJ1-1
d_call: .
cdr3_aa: CASWAGTASNTEAFF
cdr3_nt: TGTGCCAGCTGGGCCGGGACCGCATCGAACACTGAAGCTTTCTTT

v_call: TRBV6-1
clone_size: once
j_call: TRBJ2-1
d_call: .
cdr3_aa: CASSGPRDPYFDEQFF
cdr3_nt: TGTGCCAGCAGTGGCCCCCGGGACCCCTATTTCGATGAGCAGTTCTTC

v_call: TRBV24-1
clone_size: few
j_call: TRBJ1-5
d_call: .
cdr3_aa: CATSSRGGEQPQHF
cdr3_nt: TGTGCCACCAGTTCCAGGGGTGGAGAACAGCCCCAGCATTTT

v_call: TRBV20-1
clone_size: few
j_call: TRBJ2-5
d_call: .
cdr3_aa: CSAQGDQETQYF
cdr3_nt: TGCAGTGCCCAAGGGGACCAAGAGACCCAGTACTTC

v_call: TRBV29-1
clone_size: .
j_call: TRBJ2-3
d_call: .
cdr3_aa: CSVRSGYSTDTQYF
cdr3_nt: TGCAGCGTTAGGAGCGGTTATAGCACAGATACGCAGTATTTT

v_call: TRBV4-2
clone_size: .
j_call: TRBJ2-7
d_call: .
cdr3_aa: CASSPLGTTSSYEQYF
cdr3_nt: TGTGCCAGCAGCCCACTAGGGACAACCAGCTCCTACGAGCAGTACTTC

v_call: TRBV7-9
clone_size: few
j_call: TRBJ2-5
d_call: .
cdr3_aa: CASSLDVSEETQYF
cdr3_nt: TGTGCCAGCAGCTTAGATGTGTCGGAAGAGACCCAGTACTTC

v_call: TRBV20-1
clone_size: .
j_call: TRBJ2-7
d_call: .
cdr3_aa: CSARVVRSPEQYF
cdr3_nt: TGCAGTGCTAGAGTTGTTCGGTCCCCCGAGCAGTACTTC

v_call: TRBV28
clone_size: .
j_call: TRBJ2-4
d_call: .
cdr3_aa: CASSHTTETEKNIQYF
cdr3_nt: TGTGCCAGCAGTCACACTACCGAAACAGAAAAAAACATTCAGTACTTC

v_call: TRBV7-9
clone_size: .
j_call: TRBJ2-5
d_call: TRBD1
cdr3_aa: CASRSDRGQETQYF
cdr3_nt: TGTGCCAGCAGATCAGACAGGGGGCAAGAGACCCAGTACTTC

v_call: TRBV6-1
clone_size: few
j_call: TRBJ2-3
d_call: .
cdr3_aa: CASSEVDWGTQYF
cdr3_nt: TGTGCCAGCAGTGAAGTCGACTGGGGGACGCAGTATTTT

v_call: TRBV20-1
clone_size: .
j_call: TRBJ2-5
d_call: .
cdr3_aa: CSARLIRYQETQYF
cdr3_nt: TGCAGTGCCAGACTGATAAGATACCAAGAGACCCAGTACTTC

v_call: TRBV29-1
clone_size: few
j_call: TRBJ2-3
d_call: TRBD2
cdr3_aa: CSVEDLGAGSSTDTQYF
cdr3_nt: TGCAGCGTTGAAGATTTGGGAGCGGGATCTAGCACAGATACGCAGTATTTT

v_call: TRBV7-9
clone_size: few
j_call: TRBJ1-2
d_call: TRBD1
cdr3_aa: CASRSTEGARGYTF
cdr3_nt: TGTGCCAGCCGGTCAACGGAGGGGGCGCGGGGCTACACCTTC

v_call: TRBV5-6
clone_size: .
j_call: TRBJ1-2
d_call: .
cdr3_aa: CASSLRAYGYTF
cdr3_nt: TGTGCCAGCAGCTTAAGGGCCTATGGCTACACCTTC

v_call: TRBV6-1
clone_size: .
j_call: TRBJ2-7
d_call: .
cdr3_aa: CASSDQGLSYEQYF
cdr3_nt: TGTGCCAGCAGTGATCAGGGACTTTCCTACGAGCAGTACTTC

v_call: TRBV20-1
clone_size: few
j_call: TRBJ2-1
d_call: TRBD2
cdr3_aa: CSAPDREGASYNEQFF
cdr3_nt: TGCAGTGCCCCCGATAGGGAGGGTGCCTCCTACAATGAGCAGTTCTTC

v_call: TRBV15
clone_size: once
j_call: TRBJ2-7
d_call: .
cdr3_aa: CATSRDLADNEQYF
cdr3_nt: TGTGCCACCAGCAGAGATTTGGCGGACAATGAGCAGTACTTC

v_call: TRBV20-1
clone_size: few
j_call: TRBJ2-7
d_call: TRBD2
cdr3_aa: CSARPLAVWGEQYF
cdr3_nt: TGCAGTGCTAGACCCCTAGCGGTGTGGGGCGAGCAGTACTTC

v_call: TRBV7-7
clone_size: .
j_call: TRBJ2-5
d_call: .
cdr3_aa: CASSLGGTHQETQYF
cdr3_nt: TGTGCTAGCAGCTTAGGCGGGACTCACCAAGAGACCCAGTACTTC

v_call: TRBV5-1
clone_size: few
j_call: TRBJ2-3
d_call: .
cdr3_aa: CASSLQDRPQDTQYF
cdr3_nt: TGCGCCAGCAGCTTACAAGACAGGCCGCAGGATACGCAGTATTTT

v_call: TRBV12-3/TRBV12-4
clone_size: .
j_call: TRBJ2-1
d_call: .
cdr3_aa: CASREGGGPGNEQFF
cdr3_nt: TGTGCCAGCAGGGAGGGGGGAGGGCCGGGCAATGAGCAGTTCTTC

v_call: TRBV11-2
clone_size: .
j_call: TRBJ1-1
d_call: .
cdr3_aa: CASRALAPGAMNTEAFF
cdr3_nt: TGTGCCAGCAGAGCCTTAGCTCCCGGGGCGATGAACACTGAAGCTTTCTTT

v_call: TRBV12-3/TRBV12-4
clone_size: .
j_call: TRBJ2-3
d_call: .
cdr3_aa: CASSPPRWGGSTDTQYF
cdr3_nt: TGTGCCAGCAGTCCCCCACGGTGGGGCGGAAGCACAGATACGCAGTATTTT

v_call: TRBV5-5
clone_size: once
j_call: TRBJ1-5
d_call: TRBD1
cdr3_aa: CASSLYTGVGQPQHF
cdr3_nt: TGTGCCAGCAGCTTGTACACAGGGGTCGGTCAGCCCCAGCATTTT

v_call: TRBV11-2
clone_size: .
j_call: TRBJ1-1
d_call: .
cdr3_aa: CASSPVEGDTEAFF
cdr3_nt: TGTGCCAGCAGCCCCGTCGAAGGGGACACTGAAGCTTTCTTT

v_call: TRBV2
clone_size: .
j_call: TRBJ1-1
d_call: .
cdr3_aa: CASSEGWRNTEAFF
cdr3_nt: TGTGCCAGCAGTGAAGGTTGGAGGAACACTGAAGCTTTCTTT

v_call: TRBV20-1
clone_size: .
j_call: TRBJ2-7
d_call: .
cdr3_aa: CSAILRGEQYF
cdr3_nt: TGCAGTGCTATACTTAGGGGCGAGCAGTACTTC

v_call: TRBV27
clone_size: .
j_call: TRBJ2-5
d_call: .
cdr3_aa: CASSLNTRGETQYF
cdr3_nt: TGTGCCAGCAGTTTAAATACGAGGGGAGAGACCCAGTACTTC

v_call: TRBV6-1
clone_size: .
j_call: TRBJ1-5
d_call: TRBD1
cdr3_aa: CASITTGNFNQPQHF
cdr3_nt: TGTGCCAGCATCACGACAGGGAATTTTAATCAGCCCCAGCATTTT

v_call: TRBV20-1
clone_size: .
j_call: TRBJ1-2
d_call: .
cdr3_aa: CSAGSLIYGYTF
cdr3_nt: TGCAGTGCGGGCAGCCTCATCTATGGCTACACCTTC

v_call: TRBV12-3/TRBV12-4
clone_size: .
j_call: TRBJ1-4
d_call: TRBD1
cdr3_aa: CASTSGQGGEKLFF
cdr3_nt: TGTGCCAGCACCTCGGGACAGGGTGGAGAAAAACTGTTTTTT

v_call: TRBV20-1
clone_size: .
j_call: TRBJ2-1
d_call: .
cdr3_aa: CSATAGELQFF
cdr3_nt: TGCAGTGCTACCGCGGGCGAGCTACAGTTCTTC

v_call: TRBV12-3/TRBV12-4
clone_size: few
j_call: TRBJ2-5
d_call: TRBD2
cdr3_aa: CTSSPGTSGETQYF
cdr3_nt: TGTACCAGCAGTCCCGGGACTAGCGGGGAGACCCAGTACTTC

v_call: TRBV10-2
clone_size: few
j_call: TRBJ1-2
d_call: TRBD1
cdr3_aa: CASSESRQGTYGYTF
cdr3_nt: TGCGCCAGCAGTGAGAGCAGACAGGGTACCTATGGCTACACCTTC

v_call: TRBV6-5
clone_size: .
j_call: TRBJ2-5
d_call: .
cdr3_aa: CASSPDVGETQYF
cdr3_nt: TGTGCCAGCAGTCCGGATGTAGGGGAGACCCAGTACTTC

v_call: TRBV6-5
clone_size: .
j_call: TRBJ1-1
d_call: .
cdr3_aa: CASSYWAGTLNTEAFF
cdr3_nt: TGTGCCAGCAGTTACTGGGCAGGAACATTGAACACTGAAGCTTTCTTT

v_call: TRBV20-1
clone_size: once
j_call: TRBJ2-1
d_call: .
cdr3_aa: CSAPSHRGLARNEQFF
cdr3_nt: TGCAGTGCGCCCTCACACCGGGGGCTAGCACGGAATGAGCAGTTCTTC

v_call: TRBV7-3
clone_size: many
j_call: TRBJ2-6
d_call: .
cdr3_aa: CASSLGVPGANVLTF
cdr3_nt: TGTGCCAGCAGCTTAGGGGTCCCTGGGGCCAACGTCCTGACTTTC

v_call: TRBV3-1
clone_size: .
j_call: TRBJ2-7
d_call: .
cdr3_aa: CASSQSLVTSEQYF
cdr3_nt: TGTGCCAGCAGCCAAAGTCTGGTAACGAGCGAGCAGTACTTC

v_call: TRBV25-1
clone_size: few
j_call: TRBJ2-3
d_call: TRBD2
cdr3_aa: CASSEYTGGGVADTQYF
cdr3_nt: TGTGCCAGCAGTGAATATACCGGCGGGGGTGTCGCAGATACGCAGTATTTT

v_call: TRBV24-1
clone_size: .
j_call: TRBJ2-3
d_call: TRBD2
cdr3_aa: CATSGGAGDTDTQYF
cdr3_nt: TGTGCCACCAGTGGGGGAGCGGGAGACACAGATACGCAGTATTTT